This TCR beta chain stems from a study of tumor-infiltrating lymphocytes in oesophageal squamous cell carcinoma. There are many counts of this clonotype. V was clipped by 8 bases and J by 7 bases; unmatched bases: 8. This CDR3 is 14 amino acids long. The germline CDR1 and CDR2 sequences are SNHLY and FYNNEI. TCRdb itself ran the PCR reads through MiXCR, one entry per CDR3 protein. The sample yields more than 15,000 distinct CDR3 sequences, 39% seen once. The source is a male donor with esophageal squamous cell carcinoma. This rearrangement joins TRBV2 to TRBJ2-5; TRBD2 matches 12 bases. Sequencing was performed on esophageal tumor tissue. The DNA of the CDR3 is TGTGCCAGCGGGCAGGGACTAGCGGGCGGGACCCAGTACTTC. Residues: CASGQGLAGGTQYF.